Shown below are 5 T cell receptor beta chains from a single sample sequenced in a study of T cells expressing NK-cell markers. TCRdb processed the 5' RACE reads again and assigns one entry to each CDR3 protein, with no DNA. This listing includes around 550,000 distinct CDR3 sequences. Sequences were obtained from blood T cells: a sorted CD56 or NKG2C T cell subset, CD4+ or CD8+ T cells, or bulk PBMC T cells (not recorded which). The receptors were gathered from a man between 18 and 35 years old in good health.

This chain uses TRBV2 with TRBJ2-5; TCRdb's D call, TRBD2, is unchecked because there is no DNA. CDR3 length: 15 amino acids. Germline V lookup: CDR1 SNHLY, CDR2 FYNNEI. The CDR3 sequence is CASSEGLAAQETQYF. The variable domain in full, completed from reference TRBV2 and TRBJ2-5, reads EPEVTQTPSHQVTQMGQEVILRCVPISNHLYFYWYRQILGQKVEFLVSFYNNEISEKSEIFDDQFSVERPDGSNFTLKIRSTKLEDSAMYFCASSEGLAAQETQYFGPGTRLLVL.

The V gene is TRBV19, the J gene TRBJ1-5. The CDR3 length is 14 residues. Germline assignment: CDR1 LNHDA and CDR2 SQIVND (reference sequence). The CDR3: CASRIDSNNQPQHF.

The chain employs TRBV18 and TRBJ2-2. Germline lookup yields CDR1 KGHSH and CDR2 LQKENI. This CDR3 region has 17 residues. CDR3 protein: CASSPPGAGAGTGELFF.

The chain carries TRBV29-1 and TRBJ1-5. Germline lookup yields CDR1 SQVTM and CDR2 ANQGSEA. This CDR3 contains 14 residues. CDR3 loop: CSVEKTPSNQPQHF.

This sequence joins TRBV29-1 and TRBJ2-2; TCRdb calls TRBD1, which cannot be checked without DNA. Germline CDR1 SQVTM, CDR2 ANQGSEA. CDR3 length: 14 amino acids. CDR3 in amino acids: CSVETGQGSGELFF.